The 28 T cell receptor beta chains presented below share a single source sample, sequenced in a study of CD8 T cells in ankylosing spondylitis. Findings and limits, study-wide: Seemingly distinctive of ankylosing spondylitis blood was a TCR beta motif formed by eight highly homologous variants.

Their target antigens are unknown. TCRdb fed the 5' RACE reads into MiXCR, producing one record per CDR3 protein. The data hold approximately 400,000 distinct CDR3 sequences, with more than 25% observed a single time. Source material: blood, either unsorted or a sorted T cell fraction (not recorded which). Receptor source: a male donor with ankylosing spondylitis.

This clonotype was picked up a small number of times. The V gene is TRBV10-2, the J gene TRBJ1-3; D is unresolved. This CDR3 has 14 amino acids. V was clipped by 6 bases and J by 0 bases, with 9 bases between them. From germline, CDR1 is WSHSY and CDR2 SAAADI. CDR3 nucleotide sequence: TGCGCCAGCAGGGAGACTGGCTCTGGAAACACCATATATTTT. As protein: CASRETGSGNTIYF.

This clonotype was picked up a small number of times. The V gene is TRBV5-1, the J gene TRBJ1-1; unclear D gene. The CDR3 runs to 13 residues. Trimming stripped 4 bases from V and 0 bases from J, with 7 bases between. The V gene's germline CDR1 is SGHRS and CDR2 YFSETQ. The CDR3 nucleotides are TGCGCCAGCAGCCCAACTATGAACACTGAAGCTTTCTTT. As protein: CASSPTMNTEAFF.

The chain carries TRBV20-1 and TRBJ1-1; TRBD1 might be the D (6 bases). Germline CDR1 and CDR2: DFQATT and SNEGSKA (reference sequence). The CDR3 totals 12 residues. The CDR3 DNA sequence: TGCAGCCCAGGGGTTTGGAACACTGAAGCTTTCTTT. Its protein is CSPGVWNTEAFF.

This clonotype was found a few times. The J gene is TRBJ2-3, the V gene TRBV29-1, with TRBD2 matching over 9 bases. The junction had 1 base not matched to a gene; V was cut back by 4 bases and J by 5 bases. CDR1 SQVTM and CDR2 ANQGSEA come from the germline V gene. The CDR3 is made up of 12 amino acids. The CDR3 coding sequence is TGCAGCGTTGGGCGGGAGGGAGATACGCAGTATTTT. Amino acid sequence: CSVGREGDTQYF.

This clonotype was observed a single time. Here the CDR3 DNA reads TGTGCCAGCAGCGCCGCGACCTACAATGAGCAGTTCTTC. Residues: CASSAATYNEQFF. This chain joins TRBV2 and TRBJ2-1, with D unresolved. Germline V gene lookup returns CDR1 SNHLY and CDR2 FYNNEI. The CDR3 sequence is 13 residues long. Trimming shortened V by 6 bases and J by 2 bases, and 8 bases separated the two germline ends.

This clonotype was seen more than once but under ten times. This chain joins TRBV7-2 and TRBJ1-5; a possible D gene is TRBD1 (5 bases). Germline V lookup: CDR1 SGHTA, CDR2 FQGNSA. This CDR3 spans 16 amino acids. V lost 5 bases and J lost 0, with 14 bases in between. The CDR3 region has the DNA TGTGCCAGCAGCCCCGGCCGCAGGGATAGCAATCAGCCCCAGCATTTT. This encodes CASSPGRRDSNQPQHF.

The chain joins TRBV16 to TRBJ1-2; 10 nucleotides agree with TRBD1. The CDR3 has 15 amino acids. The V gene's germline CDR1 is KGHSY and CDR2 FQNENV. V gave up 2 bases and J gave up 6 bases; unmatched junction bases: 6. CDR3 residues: CASSQQTGGGDGYTF. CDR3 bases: TGTGCCAGCAGCCAACAGACAGGGGGCGGCGATGGCTACACCTTC. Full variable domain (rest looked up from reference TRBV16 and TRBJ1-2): GEEVAQTPKHLVRGEGQKAKLYCAPIKGHSYVFWYQQVLKNEFKFLISFQNENVFDETGMPKERFSAKCLPNSPCSLEIQATKLEDSAVYFCASSQQTGGGDGYTFGSGTRLTVV.

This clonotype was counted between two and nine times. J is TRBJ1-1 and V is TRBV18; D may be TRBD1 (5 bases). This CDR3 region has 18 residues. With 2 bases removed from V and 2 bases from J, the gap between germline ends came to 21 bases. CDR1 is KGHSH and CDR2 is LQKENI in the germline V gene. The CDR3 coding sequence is TGTGCCAGCTCACCATTGACCGCCGGGGGAGGGACTAACACTGAAGCTTTCTTT. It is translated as CASSPLTAGGGTNTEAFF.

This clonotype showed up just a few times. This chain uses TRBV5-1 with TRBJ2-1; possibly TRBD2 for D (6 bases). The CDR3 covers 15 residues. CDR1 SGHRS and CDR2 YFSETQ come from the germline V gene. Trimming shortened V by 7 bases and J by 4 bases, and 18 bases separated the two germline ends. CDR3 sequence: CASDTPASEYNEQFF. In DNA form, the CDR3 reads TGCGCCAGCGACACGCCTGCTAGCGAGTACAATGAGCAGTTCTTC.

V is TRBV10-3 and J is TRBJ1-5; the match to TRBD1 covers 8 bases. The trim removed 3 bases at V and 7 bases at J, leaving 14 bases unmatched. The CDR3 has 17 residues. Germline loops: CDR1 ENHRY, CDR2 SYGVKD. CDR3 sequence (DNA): TGTGCCATCAGTGATCCACCGGGACAGGCGGCGGGGCAGCCCCAGCATTTT. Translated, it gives CAISDPPGQAAGQPQHF.

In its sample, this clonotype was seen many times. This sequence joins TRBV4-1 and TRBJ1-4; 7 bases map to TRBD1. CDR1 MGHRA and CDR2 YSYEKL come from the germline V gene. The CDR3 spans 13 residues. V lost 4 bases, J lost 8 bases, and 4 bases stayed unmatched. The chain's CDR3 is CASSLQGREKLFF. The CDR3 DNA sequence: TGCGCCAGCAGCCTACAGGGGAGGGAAAAACTGTTTTTT.

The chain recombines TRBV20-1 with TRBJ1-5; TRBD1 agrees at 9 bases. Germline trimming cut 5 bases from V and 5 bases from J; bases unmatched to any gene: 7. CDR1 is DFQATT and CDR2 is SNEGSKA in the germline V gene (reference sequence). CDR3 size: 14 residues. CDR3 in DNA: TGCAGTGCTTCACAGGGGGCCGGCGATCAGCCCCAGCATTTT. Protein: CSASQGAGDQPQHF.

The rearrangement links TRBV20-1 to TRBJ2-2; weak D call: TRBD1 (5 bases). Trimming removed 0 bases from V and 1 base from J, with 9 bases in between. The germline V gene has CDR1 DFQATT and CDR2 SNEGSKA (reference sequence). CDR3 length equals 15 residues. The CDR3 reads CSARDGAVNTGELFF. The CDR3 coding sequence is TGCAGTGCTAGAGATGGGGCAGTGAACACCGGGGAGCTGTTTTTT.

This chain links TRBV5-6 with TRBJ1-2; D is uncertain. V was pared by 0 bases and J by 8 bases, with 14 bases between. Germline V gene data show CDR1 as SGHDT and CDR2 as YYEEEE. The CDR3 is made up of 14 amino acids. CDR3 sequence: CASSLVDLPGGYTF. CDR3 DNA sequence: TGTGCCAGCAGCTTGGTCGACCTCCCGGGAGGCTACACCTTC.

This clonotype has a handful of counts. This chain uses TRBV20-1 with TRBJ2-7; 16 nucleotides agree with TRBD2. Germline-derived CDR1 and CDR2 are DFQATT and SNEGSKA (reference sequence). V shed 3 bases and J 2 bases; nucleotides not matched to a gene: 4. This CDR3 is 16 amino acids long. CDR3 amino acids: CSASGTSGRVTYEQYF. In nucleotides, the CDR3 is TGCAGTGCTAGTGGGACTAGCGGGAGGGTGACCTACGAGCAGTACTTC.

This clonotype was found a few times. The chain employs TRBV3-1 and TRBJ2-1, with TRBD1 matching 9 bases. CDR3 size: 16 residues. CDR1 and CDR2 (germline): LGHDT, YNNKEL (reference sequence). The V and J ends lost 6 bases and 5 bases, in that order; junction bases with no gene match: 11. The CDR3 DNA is TGTGCCAGCAGTCGAACAATGGGACAGGGAGACAATGAGCAGTTCTTC. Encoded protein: CASSRTMGQGDNEQFF.

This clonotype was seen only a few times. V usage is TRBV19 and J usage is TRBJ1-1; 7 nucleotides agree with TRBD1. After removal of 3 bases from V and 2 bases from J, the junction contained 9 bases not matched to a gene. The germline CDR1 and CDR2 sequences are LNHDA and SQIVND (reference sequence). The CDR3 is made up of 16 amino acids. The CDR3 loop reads CASSISRTGGNTEAFF. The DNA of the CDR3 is TGTGCCAGTAGTATTTCGCGGACAGGTGGAAACACTGAAGCTTTCTTT.

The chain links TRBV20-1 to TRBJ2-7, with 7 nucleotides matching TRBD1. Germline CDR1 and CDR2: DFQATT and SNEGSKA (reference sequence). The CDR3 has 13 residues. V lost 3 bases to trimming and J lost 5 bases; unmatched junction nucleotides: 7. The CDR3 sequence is CSASLGTADEQYF. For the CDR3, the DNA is TGCAGTGCTAGCCTTGGGACAGCTGACGAGCAGTACTTC.

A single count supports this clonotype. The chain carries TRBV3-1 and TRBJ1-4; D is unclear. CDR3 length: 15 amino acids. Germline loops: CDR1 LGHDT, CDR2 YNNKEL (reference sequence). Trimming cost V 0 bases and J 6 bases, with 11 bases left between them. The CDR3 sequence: CASSQDLGEHEKLFF. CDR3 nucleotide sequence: TGTGCCAGCAGCCAAGATCTGGGAGAACATGAAAAACTGTTTTTT.

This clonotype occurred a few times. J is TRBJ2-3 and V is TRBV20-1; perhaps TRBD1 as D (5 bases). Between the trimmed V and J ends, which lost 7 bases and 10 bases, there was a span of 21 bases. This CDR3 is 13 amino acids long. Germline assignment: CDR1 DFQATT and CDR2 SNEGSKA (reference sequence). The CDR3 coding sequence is TGCAGTGTCAAGGGGATTGCAAGTGTTGCGCAGTATTTT. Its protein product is CSVKGIASVAQYF.

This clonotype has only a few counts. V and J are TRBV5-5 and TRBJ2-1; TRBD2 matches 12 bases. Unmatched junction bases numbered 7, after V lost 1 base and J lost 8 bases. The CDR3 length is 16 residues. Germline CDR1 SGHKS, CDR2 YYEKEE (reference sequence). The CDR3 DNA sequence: TGTGCCAGCAGCTTGTTGACTAGCGGGAGAGGGTATGAGCAGTTCTTC. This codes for CASSLLTSGRGYEQFF.

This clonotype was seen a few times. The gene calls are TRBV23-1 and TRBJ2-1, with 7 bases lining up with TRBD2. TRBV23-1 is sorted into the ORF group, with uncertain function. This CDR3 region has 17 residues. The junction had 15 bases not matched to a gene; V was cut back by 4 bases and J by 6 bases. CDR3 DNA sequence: TGCGCCAGCAGTCTCCTGGGACTCACCCCGGGAGGCAATGAGCAGTTCTTC. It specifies CASSLLGLTPGGNEQFF.

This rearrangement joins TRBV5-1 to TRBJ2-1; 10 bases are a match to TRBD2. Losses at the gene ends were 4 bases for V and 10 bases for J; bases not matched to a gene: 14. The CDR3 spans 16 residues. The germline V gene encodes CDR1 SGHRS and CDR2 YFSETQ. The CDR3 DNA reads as TGCGCCAGCAGCACCCCTCTAGCGGGAGAGGTCAACGAGCAGTTCTTC. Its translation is CASSTPLAGEVNEQFF.

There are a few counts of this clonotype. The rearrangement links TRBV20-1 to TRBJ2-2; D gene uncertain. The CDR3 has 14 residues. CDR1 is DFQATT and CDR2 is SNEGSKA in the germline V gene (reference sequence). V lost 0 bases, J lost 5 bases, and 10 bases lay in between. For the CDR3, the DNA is TGCAGTGCTAGAGATACGGAGCGTACCGGGGAGCTGTTTTTT. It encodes CSARDTERTGELFF.

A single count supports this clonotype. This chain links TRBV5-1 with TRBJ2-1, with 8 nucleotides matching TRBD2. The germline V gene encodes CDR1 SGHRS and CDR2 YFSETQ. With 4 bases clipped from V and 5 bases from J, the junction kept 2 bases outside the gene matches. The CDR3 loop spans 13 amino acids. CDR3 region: CASSPGGNNEQFF. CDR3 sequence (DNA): TGCGCCAGCAGCCCGGGAGGGAACAATGAGCAGTTCTTC.

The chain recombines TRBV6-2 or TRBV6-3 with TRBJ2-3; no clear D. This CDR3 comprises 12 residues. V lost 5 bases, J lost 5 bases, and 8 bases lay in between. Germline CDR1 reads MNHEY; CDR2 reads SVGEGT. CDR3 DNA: TGTGCCAGCAGTGGCGGACGAGATACGCAGTATTTT. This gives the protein CASSGGRDTQYF.

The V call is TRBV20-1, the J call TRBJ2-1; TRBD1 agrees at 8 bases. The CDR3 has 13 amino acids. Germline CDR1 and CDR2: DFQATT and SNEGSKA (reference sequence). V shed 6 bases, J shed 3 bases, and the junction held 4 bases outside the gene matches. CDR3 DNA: TGCAGTGCGCCGGACAGGGTCTACAATGAGCAGTTCTTC. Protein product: CSAPDRVYNEQFF.

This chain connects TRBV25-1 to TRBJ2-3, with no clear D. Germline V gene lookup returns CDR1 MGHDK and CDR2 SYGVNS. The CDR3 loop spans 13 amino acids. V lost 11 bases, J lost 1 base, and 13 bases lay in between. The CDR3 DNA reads TGTGCCGTCTCAGGAGAGGGCACAGATACGCAGTATTTT. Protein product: CAVSGEGTDTQYF.